This T cell receptor beta chain appears in the sequencing data of a study of OX40 agonist ivuxolimab in advanced cancers. Trimming took 0 bases from V and 3 from J, leaving 3 bases between them. Germline V gene data show CDR1 as MNHEY and CDR2 as SMNVEV (reference sequence). This CDR3 region has 13 residues. General observations from the study: Part of the nonresponder group also had normalized T-cell clonal expansion that was low. People who partly responded at 0.1-3.0 mg/kg had some of the least clonal expansion seen. At 0.1 to 3.0 mg/kg, CD4+ and CD8+ blood T cells expanded clonally by week 6.

Baseline was the first blood sampling point, followed by cycle 4 day 1 and cycle 7 day 1. Generated by immunoSEQ multiplex PCR, the TCRdb table keeps only in-frame clones and is missing some. The table has tens of thousands of clones, 89% seen once; the top ten hold around 0.3%. As regards this clone: What it binds is unknown.

The chain combines TRBV27 with TRBJ1-3; the D is unclear. This material consisted of CD4+ or CD8+ T cells sorted from blood, taken in a trial of the OX40 agonist ivuxolimab. This TCR was recovered from an adult with an advanced solid tumor such as melanoma, head and neck, liver or kidney cancer. In DNA, the CDR3 is TGTGCCAGCAGTTTATCTCGTGGAAACACCATATATTTT. Translating it yields CASSLSRGNTIYF.